A selection of T cell receptor beta chains follows, all from one sample in a study of control samples from healthy donors and cancer patients. This table comes from immunoSEQ multiplex PCR, and its TCRdb copy is limited to in-frame clones, with some not included. The data show 180,000 or so clones, 90% to 95% seen once. Sample: blood. The receptors come from a woman aged 25 to 39 in good health. CDR3s include the opening cysteine and the closing phenylalanine or tryptophan. Fields, in order: V gene, D gene, J gene, clone size, CDR3 DNA, CDR3 protein. A D gene is named only where the DNA matches it firmly. A clone size is listed for some rows: how often the clone was seen (once, few, many), or a class if it is expanded.

V gene: TRBV5-4
D gene: TRBD1
J gene: TRBJ1-2
clone size: -
CDR3 DNA: TGTGCCAGCAGCCAGACAGGGGACTATGGCTACACCTTC
CDR3 protein: CASSQTGDYGYTF

V gene: TRBV6-6
D gene: -
J gene: TRBJ2-7
clone size: -
CDR3 DNA: TGTGCCAGCAGCTTTTTGGGGTACGAGCAGTACTTC
CDR3 protein: CASSFLGYEQYF

V gene: TRBV9
D gene: -
J gene: TRBJ1-4
clone size: -
CDR3 DNA: TGTGCCAGCAGCGTCGGCAGGGGAGAAAAACTGTTTTTT
CDR3 protein: CASSVGRGEKLFF

V gene: TRBV14
D gene: -
J gene: TRBJ1-1
clone size: -
CDR3 DNA: TGTGCCAGCAGCCAAGATAGGGTTGTAGGGGCCACTGAAGCTTTCTTT
CDR3 protein: CASSQDRVVGATEAFF

V gene: TRBV5-1
D gene: -
J gene: TRBJ2-1
clone size: -
CDR3 DNA: TGCGCCAGCAGCTTGGGTCCAGGGGAAAATGAGCAGTTCTTC
CDR3 protein: CASSLGPGENEQFF

V gene: TRBV6-5
D gene: -
J gene: TRBJ2-3
clone size: -
CDR3 DNA: TGTGCCAGCAGCCCCAGCGCGACCACAGATACGCAGTATTTT
CDR3 protein: CASSPSATTDTQYF

V gene: TRBV10-1
D gene: TRBD2
J gene: TRBJ2-7
clone size: -
CDR3 DNA: TGCGCCAGCAGTGATCCGGGACTAGATGGCGAGCAGTACTTC
CDR3 protein: CASSDPGLDGEQYF

V gene: TRBV9
D gene: TRBD2
J gene: TRBJ2-3
clone size: -
CDR3 DNA: TGTGCCAGCAGCGTAGGACTAGCGGTTAGCACAGATACGCAGTATTTT
CDR3 protein: CASSVGLAVSTDTQYF

V gene: TRBV19
D gene: TRBD1
J gene: TRBJ1-2
clone size: -
CDR3 DNA: TGTGCCAGTAGTATAGAAGGGACAGGGCGGGGGTATGGCTACACCTTC
CDR3 protein: CASSIEGTGRGYGYTF

V gene: TRBV28
D gene: TRBD1
J gene: TRBJ1-6
clone size: -
CDR3 DNA: TGTGCCAGCAGTTTGGGGACAGGGCATTCACCCCTCCACTTT
CDR3 protein: CASSLGTGHSPLHF

V gene: TRBV12-5
D gene: -
J gene: TRBJ1-2
clone size: -
CDR3 DNA: TGTGCTAGTGGTTTGGTACGTGACAGACCTAACTATGGCTACACCTTC
CDR3 protein: CASGLVRDRPNYGYTF

V gene: TRBV6-5
D gene: -
J gene: TRBJ2-2
clone size: -
CDR3 DNA: TGTGCCAGCCGCCCTCAGGGGTACACCGGGGAGCTGTTTTTT
CDR3 protein: CASRPQGYTGELFF

V gene: TRBV11-3
D gene: TRBD1
J gene: TRBJ1-4
clone size: -
CDR3 DNA: TGTGCCAGCAGCTCCGACAGGGTGGGAGAAAAACTGTTTTTT
CDR3 protein: CASSSDRVGEKLFF

V gene: TRBV30
D gene: TRBD2
J gene: TRBJ2-3
clone size: -
CDR3 DNA: TGTGCCTGTCACCTAGCGGGAGGCGCAGATACGCAGTATTTT
CDR3 protein: CACHLAGGADTQYF

V gene: TRBV6-1
D gene: -
J gene: TRBJ1-5
clone size: -
CDR3 DNA: TGTGCCAGCAGTGAAGATTATAGCAATCAGCCCCAGCATTTT
CDR3 protein: CASSEDYSNQPQHF

V gene: TRBV28
D gene: TRBD2
J gene: TRBJ2-5
clone size: once
CDR3 DNA: TGTGCCAGCAATGCTCCTAGCGGGAGAGAGACCCAGTACTTC
CDR3 protein: CASNAPSGRETQYF

V gene: TRBV6-7
D gene: -
J gene: TRBJ1-1
clone size: -
CDR3 DNA: TGTGCCAGCAGTTACCCGCCAGACACTGAAGCTTTCTTT
CDR3 protein: CASSYPPDTEAFF

V gene: TRBV18
D gene: -
J gene: TRBJ1-2
clone size: -
CDR3 DNA: TGTGCCAGCTCACCATCCCTTGGCTACTATGGCTACACCTTC
CDR3 protein: CASSPSLGYYGYTF

V gene: TRBV5-5
D gene: -
J gene: TRBJ1-5
clone size: -
CDR3 DNA: TGTGCCAGCAGCTTGCACCTGCAGGGCAATCAGCCCCAGCATTTT
CDR3 protein: CASSLHLQGNQPQHF

V gene: TRBV29-1
D gene: -
J gene: TRBJ1-5
clone size: -
CDR3 DNA: TGCAGCGTTGCCCCCGGGGGTAGCAATCAGCCCCAGCATTTT
CDR3 protein: CSVAPGGSNQPQHF

V gene: TRBV25-1
D gene: -
J gene: TRBJ1-3
clone size: -
CDR3 DNA: TGTGCCAGCAGCTCGACAGATGGAAACACCATATATTTT
CDR3 protein: CASSSTDGNTIYF

V gene: TRBV2
D gene: -
J gene: TRBJ2-3
clone size: -
CDR3 DNA: TGTGCCAGCAGTGAATCTATAGATACGCAGTATTTT
CDR3 protein: CASSESIDTQYF

V gene: TRBV28
D gene: TRBD1
J gene: TRBJ2-5
clone size: -
CDR3 DNA: TGTGCCAGCAGCCCCGGGGACAGGACCCAAGAGACCCAGTACTTC
CDR3 protein: CASSPGDRTQETQYF